This paragraph covers one TCR beta chain sequence. Its antigen is unidentified. The data belong to a study of cytomegalovirus exposure and HLA in healthy donors. In the study overall: Approximately 190 million T cells yielded 100 million or so unique TCR beta sequences in earlier analysis.

PCR primers comprised 60 Vbeta and 13 Jbeta primers. Sequencing used immunoSEQ multiplex PCR; TCRdb keeps in-frame clones, though not all of them. Recorded for this sample: just over 200,000 clones. Study results and limitations: Later analysis demonstrated an association between a missense DCLRE1C variant and TCR beta V- and J-gene trimming. Prior analysis indicated that the majority of TCR beta V segments exhibited productivity approximately 87% or approximately 30% of the time.

The receptor was derived from a girl aged 2-10 years in good health and CMV-seropositive. The specimen was PBMCs.

For the CDR3, the DNA is TGTGCCAGCAGTGAAGGGAGATTTGGCGACATTCAGTACTTC. Translating it yields CASSEGRFGDIQYF. J is TRBJ2-4 and V is TRBV2, with unresolved D. CDR3 size: 14 residues. Germline V gene lookup returns CDR1 SNHLY and CDR2 FYNNEI. Deletions cut 1 base from V and 8 bases from J, with 12 bases between.